Listed below are T cell receptor beta chains from one sample, sequenced in a study of T cell changes during pregnancy in multiple sclerosis. Here immunoSEQ multiplex PCR was the method, and the copy in TCRdb shows in-frame clones only, minus some. The data hold fewer than 95,000 clones, with 90% to 95% observed a single time. Specimen: peripheral blood, collected in the third trimester of pregnancy. Every receptor here comes from a female donor with multiple sclerosis, enrolled in a pregnancy study. Both conserved end residues are trimmed from each CDR3. D genes are given only for firm matches.

J gene | V gene | D gene | CDR3 protein
TRBJ1-6 | TRBV4-1 | TRBD1 | ASSQVARGDYNSPLH
TRBJ1-6 | TRBV5-1 | TRBD1 | ASSLTPGQGTDSPLH
TRBJ1-1 | TRBV5-1 | TRBD1 | ASSSIQGAEAF
TRBJ2-5 | TRBV29-1 | - | SALGGRETQY
TRBJ1-1 | TRBV6-5 | TRBD1 | ASSYSKGAGTEAF
TRBJ2-1 | TRBV14 | TRBD2 | ASSHVAGVSYNEQF
TRBJ2-3 | TRBV6-1 | TRBD1 | ASSPGQASTDTQY
TRBJ2-5 | TRBV7-9 | TRBD2 | ASSLAGGETQY
TRBJ2-7 | TRBV28 | - | ASSLQGWEQY
TRBJ2-2 | TRBV7-8 | - | ASSLRLLGHLGNTGELF
TRBJ2-7 | TRBV5-4 | TRBD2 | ASSFSGRGNEQY
TRBJ2-1 | TRBV5-6 | - | ASSSSRGSGLSYNEQF
TRBJ2-6 | TRBV25-1 | TRBD1 | ASSAGQGDAGANVLT
TRBJ2-3 | TRBV19 | TRBD2 | ASSRRESTDTQY
TRBJ1-3 | TRBV4-1 | - | ASSQENLNTIY
TRBJ2-7 | TRBV5-1 | - | ASSLGGSGSYEQY
TRBJ1-1 | TRBV6-1 | - | ASSSAGIDTEAF
TRBJ2-7 | TRBV11-2 | - | ASSLGKRYEQY
TRBJ2-1 | TRBV19 | - | ASSLLGGYNEQF
TRBJ1-1 | TRBV28 | - | ASSSVREAF
TRBJ1-5 | TRBV7-8 | - | ASSFDRGNQPQH
TRBJ2-5 | TRBV7-6 | TRBD1 | ASSLSTGLETQY
TRBJ2-7 | TRBV6-6 | - | ASSLGQTYEQY
TRBJ2-3 | TRBV6-5 | TRBD2 | ASSPRGEGTDTQY
TRBJ1-1 | TRBV27 | TRBD1 | ASRTGGKGLNTEAF
TRBJ1-1 | TRBV19 | - | ATWGGEGAF
TRBJ1-5 | TRBV19 | TRBD1 | ASSTLGTGLSQPQH
TRBJ2-5 | TRBV29-1 | TRBD1 | SVQDRDQETQY
TRBJ2-1 | TRBV28 | TRBD2 | ASSPGTSGRRPF
TRBJ1-4 | TRBV5-1 | TRBD1 | ASSWSGTGGREKLF
TRBJ1-5 | TRBV7-9 | - | ASSLDSYQPQH